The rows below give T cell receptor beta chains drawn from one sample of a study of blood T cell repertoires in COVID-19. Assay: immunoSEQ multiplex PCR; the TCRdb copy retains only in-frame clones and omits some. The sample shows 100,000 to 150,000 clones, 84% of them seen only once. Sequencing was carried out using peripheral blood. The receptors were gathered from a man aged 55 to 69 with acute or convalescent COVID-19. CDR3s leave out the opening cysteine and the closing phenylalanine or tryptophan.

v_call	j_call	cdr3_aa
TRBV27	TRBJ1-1	ASSGWDRGQTEAF
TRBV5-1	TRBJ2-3	ASSLAGATGTDTQY
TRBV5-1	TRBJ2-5	ASSLSPAGGQETQY
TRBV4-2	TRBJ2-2	ASSQEWGRANTGELF
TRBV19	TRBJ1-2	ASRLRGGPDYGYT
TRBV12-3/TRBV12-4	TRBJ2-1	ASSTTTGSEQF
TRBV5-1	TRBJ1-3	ASSLGQGYSGNTIY
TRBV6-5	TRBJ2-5	ASSYSNGQGETQY
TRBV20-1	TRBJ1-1	SARRASSGF
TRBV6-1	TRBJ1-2	ASSEGGAQGASGYT
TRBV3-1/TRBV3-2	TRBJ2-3	ASSQGLAGEGDTQY
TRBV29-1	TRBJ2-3	SVEDLQANTQY
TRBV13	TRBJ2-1	ASSPTSGSYNEQF
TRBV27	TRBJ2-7	ASSWGTGKPPYEQY
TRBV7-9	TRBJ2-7	ASSSGSAYEQY
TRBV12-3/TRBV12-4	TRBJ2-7	ASSLVPGIEQY
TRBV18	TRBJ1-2	ASSLQGGNYGYT
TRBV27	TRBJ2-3	ASSSRVADTTDTQY
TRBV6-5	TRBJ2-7	ASRGTGAGYEQY
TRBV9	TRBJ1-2	ASSPPGTPVYGYT
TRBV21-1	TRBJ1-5	ASSGTGSNQPQH